Each of the 27 T cell receptor beta chains below was sequenced from the same sample in a study of immune reconstitution after stem cell transplant in scleroderma. TCRdb ran MiXCR on the RT-PCR reads and lists one entry per CDR3 protein. The sample has about 3,900 distinct CDR3 sequences, approximately 6.3% seen once. This sample was taken before or after autologous hematopoietic stem cell transplantation (not recorded which). These receptors were collected from a female donor with systemic sclerosis.

The chain joins TRBV3-1 to TRBJ2-7, with 8 bases aligning to TRBD2. The CDR3 runs to 14 residues. The V and J ends lost 4 bases and 6 bases, in that order; junction bases with no gene match: 8. The germline gives CDR1 LGHDT, CDR2 YNNKEL (reference sequence). The CDR3 DNA reads as TGTGCCAGCAGCCCCCTCAGCGGGGGTGGCGAGCAGTACTTC. This encodes CASSPLSGGGEQYF.

This clonotype is medium-sized within its sample. This chain links TRBV24-1 with TRBJ2-5, with 8 bases fitting TRBD2. The germline V gene encodes CDR1 KGHDR and CDR2 SFDVKD. The J segment lost 8 bases and the V segment lost 3 bases, leaving 13 bases of the junction unmatched. The CDR3 extends over 16 amino acids. CDR3 DNA: TGTGCCACCAGTGATATAACTAGCGGCAACGGGGAAACCCAGTACTTC. This codes for CATSDITSGNGETQYF.

Concerning this clonotype itself: This may be a read error: a much more frequent sequence differs by one nucleotide. V usage is TRBV20-1 and J usage is TRBJ2-7, with D possibly being TRBD1 (6 bases). V shed 1 base and J shed 3 bases, with 19 bases lying between them. CDR1 DFQATT and CDR2 SNEGSKA come from the germline V gene (reference sequence). The CDR3 totals 16 residues. The CDR3 DNA is TGCAGTGCTAGAGGGACACCCGACAGGCTAAACTACGAGCAGTACTTC. Its protein is CSARGTPDRLNYEQYF.

The rearrangement joins TRBV5-1 to TRBJ2-3; D call uncertain. V was cut by 0 bases and J by 7 bases, with 6 bases left in between. Germline CDR1 reads SGHRS; CDR2 reads YFSETQ. This CDR3 is 12 amino acids long. The CDR3 spells CASSLDSNTQYF. The CDR3 region has the DNA TGCGCCAGCAGCTTGGATTCAAATACGCAGTATTTT.

The chain carries TRBV28 and TRBJ2-1; 9 bases fit TRBD2. Germline CDR1 reads MDHEN; CDR2 reads SYDVKM. The V segment lost 1 base and the J segment 12 bases; nucleotides outside the gene matches: 4. CDR3 length: 13 residues. The CDR3 sequence is CASSLSELAGQFF. CDR3 nucleotide sequence: TGTGCCAGCAGTTTATCCGAACTAGCGGGGCAGTTCTTC.

This clonotype is categorized as medium-sized. The chain joins TRBV5-1 to TRBJ1-1; TRBD1 agrees at 7 bases. The CDR3 is 14 residues long. CDR1 SGHRS and CDR2 YFSETQ come from the germline V gene. Losses at the gene ends were 0 bases for V and 4 bases for J; bases not matched to a gene: 3. The chain's CDR3 is CASSLGQGATEAFF. The DNA for the CDR3 is TGCGCCAGCAGCTTGGGACAGGGAGCCACTGAAGCTTTCTTT.

This clonotype ranks as medium-sized. The V call is TRBV7-2, the J call TRBJ2-5; D possibly corresponds to TRBD2 (6 bases). CDR3 length equals 15 residues. Per germline, CDR1 SGHTA and CDR2 FQGNSA. Trimming removed 0 bases at V and 5 bases at J, with 13 bases between. As DNA, the CDR3 is TGTGCCAGCAGCTTAGCGCGGAGGGGTGGGGAGACCCAGTACTTC. As protein: CASSLARRGGETQYF.

The V gene is TRBV18, the J gene TRBJ2-5; no reliable D call. CDR3 length: 15 residues. Trimming removed 3 bases at V and 1 base at J, with 12 bases between. Germline assignment: CDR1 KGHSH and CDR2 LQKENI. CDR3 region: CASSPGIGRQETQYF. CDR3 coding DNA: TGTGCCAGCTCACCGGGGATAGGACGCCAAGAGACCCAGTACTTC.

This clonotype qualifies as medium-sized. This rearrangement joins TRBV5-1 to TRBJ2-7; the D gene is possibly TRBD1 (6 bases). The CDR3 runs 15 residues. Deletions cut 4 bases from V and 6 bases from J, with 20 bases between. From germline, CDR1 is SGHRS and CDR2 YFSETQ. CDR3 loop: CASSRTGTPAREQYF. CDR3 nucleotide sequence: TGCGCCAGCAGCAGGACCGGGACACCCGCTCGCGAGCAGTACTTC.

This clonotype is termed medium-sized. The CDR3 protein is CASSLASGLAGSYNEQFF. The DNA for the CDR3 is TGCGCCAGCAGCTTGGCCTCCGGGCTAGCGGGTTCCTACAATGAGCAGTTCTTC. The V gene is TRBV5-1, the J gene TRBJ2-1; 8 bases are a match to TRBD2. V lost 0 bases to trimming and J lost 1 base; unmatched junction nucleotides: 9. Germline V lookup: CDR1 SGHRS, CDR2 YFSETQ. CDR3 length: 18 residues.

Within the sample, this clonotype is large. The V call is TRBV19, the J call TRBJ1-1, with TRBD1 as a possible D gene (6 bases). Germline V lookup: CDR1 LNHDA, CDR2 SQIVND (reference sequence). The CDR3 totals 13 residues. V was cut by 4 bases and J by 7 bases, with 13 bases left in between. The DNA of the CDR3 is TGTGCCAGTAGTAATGGACAGACGATTGAAGCTTTCTTT. This encodes CASSNGQTIEAFF.

This clonotype is medium-sized by share. This chain links TRBV20-1 with TRBJ2-5; TRBD2 matches at 9 bases. V dropped 5 bases and J dropped 5; count of bases not matched to a gene: 9. Germline CDR1 and CDR2: DFQATT and SNEGSKA (reference sequence). This CDR3 has 14 residues. Written as DNA, the CDR3 is TGCAGTGCTCTAATAGCGGGAGAAGGGGAGACCCAGTACTTC. Amino acid sequence: CSALIAGEGETQYF.

This clonotype rates as medium-sized. For the CDR3, the DNA is TGTGCCACACAGGACAGCTATAATTCACCCCTCCACTTT. Translating it yields CATQDSYNSPLHF. The chain carries TRBV10-3 and TRBJ1-6, with a weak D call TRBD1 (6 bases). This CDR3 has 13 residues. V lost 10 bases, J lost 3 bases, and 10 bases lay in between. The germline gives CDR1 ENHRY, CDR2 SYGVKD.

The chain carries TRBV6-5 and TRBJ2-1; possibly TRBD1 or TRBD2 for D (5 bases each). Germline CDR1 MNHEY, CDR2 SVGAGI. The CDR3 is 15 residues long. Trimming removed 2 bases from V and 6 bases from J, with 14 bases in between. The CDR3 nucleotides are TGTGCCAGCAGTTACGCGTTCCGGGGCCGCAATGAGCAGTTCTTC. Translated: CASSYAFRGRNEQFF.

This clonotype is medium-sized by share. The chain uses TRBV7-9 and TRBJ1-2; 7 positions match TRBD1. The CDR3 is 14 residues long. J lost 8 bases, V lost 5 bases, and 11 bases had no gene match. The germline CDR1 and CDR2 sequences are SEHNR and FQNEAQ (reference sequence). The CDR3 bases are TGTGCCAGCAGCACAGGGGTACAGGTGGGGGGCTACACCTTC. It yields the protein CASSTGVQVGGYTF.

Relative to its sample, this clonotype is medium-sized. The V and J genes are TRBV7-6 and TRBJ1-1; TRBD1 might be the D (6 bases). With 1 base removed from V and 3 bases from J, the gap between germline ends came to 9 bases. CDR1 SGHVS and CDR2 FNYEAQ come from the germline V gene. The CDR3 extends over 14 amino acids. DNA for the CDR3: TGTGCCAGCAGCTTAGTAGGGGGGGACACTGAAGCTTTCTTT. Amino acids: CASSLVGGDTEAFF.

By sample share, this clonotype is medium-sized. The J gene is TRBJ2-1, the V gene TRBV6-2 or TRBV6-3; perhaps D is TRBD1 or TRBD2 (5 bases each). The CDR3 contains 16 residues. V was clipped by 0 bases and J by 2 bases, with 11 bases between them. Germline V lookup: CDR1 MNHEY, CDR2 SVGEGT. The CDR3 coding sequence is TGTGCCAGCAGTTACTCCGGCAGGGAGCCCTACAATGAGCAGTTCTTC. Its translation: CASSYSGREPYNEQFF.

This clonotype was recorded a few times. The V call is TRBV13, the J call TRBJ2-1; 9 bases are shared with TRBD2. Germline loops: CDR1 PRHDT, CDR2 FYEKMQ (reference sequence). The length of the CDR3 is 16 residues. After removal of 5 bases from V and 5 bases from J, the junction contained 10 bases not matched to a gene. CDR3 loop: CASSPYSGSFDNEQFF. Here the CDR3 DNA reads TGTGCCAGCAGCCCTTATAGCGGGAGTTTCGACAATGAGCAGTTCTTC.

This clonotype is medium-sized in the sample. The rearrangement uses TRBV12-3 or TRBV12-4 and TRBJ1-3, with unresolved D. This CDR3 is 11 amino acids long. V shed 7 bases and J shed 1 base, with 2 bases lying between them. Written as DNA, the CDR3 is TGTGCCAGCACGTCTGGAAACACCATATATTTT. This encodes CASTSGNTIYF.

J is TRBJ2-7 and V is TRBV7-8; perhaps TRBD1 as D (5 bases). V was cut by 2 bases and J by 2 bases, with 7 bases left in between. Germline CDR1 SGHVS, CDR2 FQNEAQ. There are 13 residues in the CDR3. The CDR3 DNA follows: TGTGCCAGCAGCTTATCAGGGCCCTACGAGCAGTACTTC. Translating it yields CASSLSGPYEQYF.

This clonotype is medium-sized in the sample. The chain joins TRBV28 to TRBJ2-4; TRBD1 aligns across 9 bases. The CDR3 has 17 amino acids. Trimming took 6 bases from V and 1 from J; bases not matched to a gene: 10. CDR1 is MDHEN and CDR2 is SYDVKM in the germline V gene. In DNA, the CDR3 is TGTGCCAGCAGGGACAGGGGTCCCGCGGGTGCCAAAAACATTCAGTACTTC. Its protein product is CASRDRGPAGAKNIQYF.

This clonotype ranks as medium-sized. The gene calls are TRBV7-2 and TRBJ2-7, with a tentative D call TRBD1 (6 bases). The germline CDR1 and CDR2 sequences are SGHTA and FQGNSA. This CDR3 spans 13 amino acids. Trimming shortened V by 5 bases and J by 3 bases, and 11 bases separated the two germline ends. CDR3 loop: CASSTQGSYEQYF. The CDR3 nucleotides read TGTGCCAGCAGCACGCAGGGGAGCTACGAGCAGTACTTC. Full variable domain (outside the CDR3, taken from reference TRBV7-2 and TRBJ2-7): GAGVSQSPSNKVTEKGKDVELRCDPISGHTALYWYRQSLGQGLEFLIYFQGNSAPDKSGLPSDRFSAERTGGSVSTLTIQRTQQEDSAVYLCASSTQGSYEQYFGPGTRLTVT.

This clonotype is labeled medium-sized. The V and J genes are TRBV5-1 and TRBJ1-5, with 8 bases lining up with TRBD1. Losses at the gene ends were 4 bases for V and 7 bases for J; bases not matched to a gene: 4. Germline CDR1 is SGHRS and CDR2 is YFSETQ. The CDR3 covers 13 residues. CDR3 nucleotides: TGCGCCAGCAGCACGGACAGGGACCAGCCCCAGCATTTT. Protein: CASSTDRDQPQHF.

Sample share makes this clonotype medium-sized (0.01 to 0.1%). This rearrangement joins TRBV27 to TRBJ2-7; TRBD2 agrees at 9 bases. Germline lookup yields CDR1 MNHEY and CDR2 SMNVEV (reference sequence). Losses at the gene ends were 0 bases for V and 6 bases for J; bases not matched to a gene: 9. The CDR3 has 16 residues. The CDR3 protein is CASSLSRGRATREQYF. The DNA for the CDR3 is TGTGCCAGCAGTTTATCTCGCGGGAGGGCAACTCGCGAGCAGTACTTC.

This clonotype was counted only a few times. The chain is built from TRBV18 and TRBJ2-1, with D possibly matching TRBD2 (5 bases). Trimming shortened V by 6 bases and J by 6 bases, and 18 bases separated the two germline ends. The CDR3 covers 15 residues. Germline V CDR1 and CDR2: KGHSH, LQKENI. The CDR3 DNA reads as TGTGCCAGCTCGCCGGACTCTACGGGGTCCAATGAGCAGTTCTTC. Translated: CASSPDSTGSNEQFF.

This clonotype is medium-sized within its sample. In nucleotides, the CDR3 is TGTGCCAGCAAACGGGGGGCGGATACGCAGTATTTT. Encoded protein: CASKRGADTQYF. The rearrangement joins TRBV7-9 to TRBJ2-3, with D possibly TRBD2 on 7 matching bases. The germline V gene has CDR1 SEHNR and CDR2 FQNEAQ (reference sequence). The V end lost 7 bases, the J end lost 6 bases, and 11 bases lay between the germline ends. The CDR3 has 12 amino acids.

In this sample, this clonotype is medium-sized. The chain joins TRBV11-2 to TRBJ2-4; perhaps TRBD2 as D (6 bases). In germline, CDR1 is SGHAT, CDR2 FQNNGV. The CDR3 spans 18 residues. With 4 bases removed from V and 1 base from J, the gap between germline ends came to 20 bases. The CDR3 nucleotides read TGTGCCAGCAGCTCCCTACGAGGAGGGGTGGACGCCAAAAACATTCAGTACTTC. Translation gives CASSSLRGGVDAKNIQYF.